The next 14 T cell receptor beta chains were all read from a single sample in a study of radiation and T cells in renal cell carcinoma. Indicated time point: baseline pretreatment blood. Treatment: 15 Gy SBRT to primary tumor, nephrectomy 4 weeks later. Only in-frame clones appear in the TCRdb table, and some are missing; sequencing was by immunoSEQ multiplex PCR. The data hold 150,000 or so clones, with about 88% observed a single time. The input for sequencing was blood, taken from a patient whose treatment included radiotherapy and nephrectomy. The receptors derive from a woman in her seventies with renal cell carcinoma.

The chain recombines TRBV6-5 with TRBJ2-1; no definite D call. Trimming cost V 0 bases and J 4 bases, with 10 bases left between them. CDR1 is MNHEY and CDR2 is SVGAGI in the germline V gene. The CDR3 loop spans 15 amino acids. The CDR3 DNA sequence: TGTGCCAGCAGTTACTCCCCCGACCTGTACAATGAGCAGTTCTTC. Translated, it gives CASSYSPDLYNEQFF.

The chain links TRBV9 to TRBJ1-2; no firm D call. Trimming cost V 0 bases and J 0 bases, with 9 bases left between them. The V gene's germline CDR1 is SGDLS and CDR2 YYNGEE. The length of the CDR3 is 15 residues. Here the CDR3 reads CASSVELGPNYGYTF. In DNA, the CDR3 is TGTGCCAGCAGCGTAGAACTTGGGCCTAACTATGGCTACACCTTC.

The chain uses TRBV5-5 and TRBJ1-1; D unresolved. Germline lookup yields CDR1 SGHKS and CDR2 YYEKEE (reference sequence). The length of the CDR3 is 15 residues. Trimming stripped 0 bases from V and 8 bases from J, with 17 bases between. The CDR3 spells CASSLVGSAGPEAFF. The CDR3 DNA is TGTGCCAGCAGCTTGGTGGGGTCCGCTGGACCCGAAGCTTTCTTT. The full variable domain, rest sourced from reference TRBV5-5 and TRBJ1-1, is DAGVTQSPTHLIKTRGQQVTLRCSPISGHKSVSWYQQVLGQGPQFIFQYYEKEERGRGNFPDRFSARQFPNYSSELNVNALLLGDSALYLCASSLVGSAGPEAFFGQGTRLTVV.

CDR3 residues: CASSSSGGSYNEQFF. The CDR3 coding sequence is TGTGCCAGTAGTAGTAGCGGGGGTTCCTACAATGAGCAGTTCTTC. The chain links TRBV19 to TRBJ2-1; 9 bases map to TRBD2. Germline CDR1 and CDR2: LNHDA and SQIVND (reference sequence). The CDR3 covers 15 residues. V was pared by 4 bases and J by 1 base, with 2 bases of the junction left unmatched.

The chain has TRBV19 and TRBJ1-6, with 9 bases lining up with TRBD1. The CDR3 has 15 residues. Germline-derived CDR1 and CDR2 are LNHDA and SQIVND (reference sequence). Trimming at V came to 5 bases and at J to 8 bases, leaving 7 bases not matched to a gene. The CDR3 sequence: CASSPPTGGYSPLHF. In DNA, the CDR3 is TGTGCCAGTAGTCCCCCGACAGGGGGATATTCACCCCTCCACTTT.

The sample holds a few counts of this clone. The V and J genes are TRBV5-6 and TRBJ1-2, with a weak D call TRBD1 (5 bases). Germline V gives CDR1 SGHDT, CDR2 YYEEEE. The germline V and J ends were trimmed by 4 bases and 8 bases, with 12 bases remaining between them. The CDR3 runs to 12 residues. The CDR3 spells CASSVGLMGYTF. DNA of the CDR3: TGTGCCAGCAGCGTGGGACTAATGGGCTACACCTTC.

This chain links TRBV5-6 with TRBJ1-6, with 8 bases that match TRBD1. From germline, CDR1 is SGHDT and CDR2 YYEEEE. The CDR3 covers 15 residues. The V and J ends lost 5 bases and 7 bases, in that order; junction bases with no gene match: 8. The CDR3 DNA follows: TGTGCCAGCAGACGGACAGGGAGGGAGAATTCACCCCTCCACTTT. Translated, it gives CASRRTGRENSPLHF.

J is TRBJ1-5 and V is TRBV7-2, with D perhaps matching TRBD1 (5 bases). Trimming removed 1 base at V and 1 base at J, with 14 bases between. The CDR3 loop spans 17 amino acids. Looked up from germline, CDR1 is SGHTA and CDR2 is FQGNSA. The DNA of the CDR3 is TGTGCCAGCAGCTTAGTCGTTGGGGGGTGGAGCAATCAGCCCCAGCATTTT. This sequence encodes CASSLVVGGWSNQPQHF.

This clone was observed a few times. The chain combines TRBV28 with TRBJ1-1, with D unclear. The CDR3 length is 12 residues. Germline assignment: CDR1 MDHEN and CDR2 SYDVKM. V shed 3 bases and J shed 3 bases, with 5 bases lying between them. CDR3 DNA: TGTGCCAGCAGTTTTGGCCACACTGAAGCTTTCTTT. This translates into CASSFGHTEAFF.

This clone occurred once. The gene calls are TRBV7-2 and TRBJ1-6; possibly TRBD1 for D (5 bases). V was clipped by 3 bases and J by 6 bases, with 9 bases between them. The CDR3 spans 14 residues. Per germline, CDR1 SGHTA and CDR2 FQGNSA. The CDR3 reads CASSLSRGNSPLHF. The CDR3 bases are TGTGCCAGCAGCTTGAGTAGGGGTAATTCACCCCTCCACTTT.

The chain recombines TRBV5-5 with TRBJ2-6; D unresolved. There are 14 residues in the CDR3. CDR1 SGHKS and CDR2 YYEKEE come from the germline V gene (reference sequence). V was trimmed by 3 bases and J by 2 bases, leaving 6 bases between them. In DNA, the CDR3 is TGTGCCAGCAGCTCGGTCGCTGGGGCCAACGTCCTGACTTTC. It codes for CASSSVAGANVLTF.

This rearrangement joins TRBV7-2 to TRBJ2-1; 7 nucleotides match TRBD2. Germline V lookup: CDR1 SGHTA, CDR2 FQGNSA. The CDR3 has 14 residues. V gave up 5 bases and J gave up 6 bases; unmatched junction bases: 7. CDR3 sequence: CASSPQGGRNEQFF. CDR3 DNA: TGTGCCAGCAGCCCTCAGGGAGGGCGCAATGAGCAGTTCTTC.

The CDR3 nucleotides read TGTGCCAGCTCCGCCCGGTCGGACAGGGCCAACGAGCAGTACTTC. Its translation: CASSARSDRANEQYF. The V call is TRBV18, the J call TRBJ2-7; TRBD1 aligns across 8 bases. This CDR3 is 15 amino acids long. Looked up from germline, CDR1 is KGHSH and CDR2 is LQKENI. J lost 5 bases, V lost 6 bases, and 12 bases had no gene match.

The V gene is TRBV5-5, the J gene TRBJ2-7; D gene uncertain. This CDR3 comprises 14 residues. The V gene lost 0 bases and the J gene lost 3 bases, with 10 bases spanning the gap. CDR1 is SGHKS, CDR2 YYEKEE, per germline (reference sequence). As DNA, the CDR3 is TGTGCCAGCAGCTTGGCCCTCCAGCTCTACGAGCAGTACTTC. As protein: CASSLALQLYEQYF. Looking up the rest from reference TRBV5-5 and TRBJ2-7 gives the full variable domain: DAGVTQSPTHLIKTRGQQVTLRCSPISGHKSVSWYQQVLGQGPQFIFQYYEKEERGRGNFPDRFSARQFPNYSSELNVNALLLGDSALYLCASSLALQLYEQYFGPGTRLTVT.